This TCR beta chain was sequenced during a study of a mutant IDH1 vaccine in newly diagnosed glioma. Study in general: Patients arrived already treated with radiotherapy, temozolomide, or both, most having had both.

General study findings and limits: Pseudoprogression appeared unlinked to shifts in leading peripheral T cell clonotypes. Immune responses induced by vaccination arose in 90% to 95% of the patients.

In the case of this clone: Its antigen is still unknown.

Trimming took 5 bases from V and 9 from J, leaving 17 bases between them. In germline, CDR1 is SQVTM, CDR2 ANQGSEA. The CDR3 is 13 residues long. The assay was immunoSEQ multiplex PCR, and TCRdb's table has in-frame clones only and misses some. This sample has almost 95,000 clones, with 89% found just once. Indicated time point: week 47, end of study. Topical imiquimod was applied with each vaccine dose, which held 300 ug of mutant IDH1 20-mer peptide. The donors had new WHO grade 3 or 4 astrocytomas; these were IDH1-mutant and ATRX-lost. This chain connects TRBV29-1 to TRBJ2-1; the D is unclear. The sequencing here drew on PBMCs, taken from a glioma patient whose treatment included an IDH1 peptide vaccine. This sequence was found in a woman aged 45 to 65 with glioma. The CDR3 here is CSVLVGLDGEQFF. CDR3 sequence (DNA): TGCAGCGTTCTAGTCGGGCTAGACGGTGAGCAGTTCTTC.